The 23 T cell receptor beta chains below were found in one sample sequenced in a study of blood T cell repertoires in COVID-19. Clones were read by immunoSEQ multiplex PCR, and TCRdb kept only the in-frame ones, dropping some. This sample yields about 270,000 clones, of which around 90% are seen a single time; over 4% belongs to the top ten. The sequencing input was PBMCs or T cells enriched from blood (not recorded which). The receptors stem from a woman under 40 with acute COVID-19.

V usage is TRBV15 and J usage is TRBJ2-3, with 7 positions matching TRBD1. V was clipped by 0 bases and J by 1 base; unmatched bases: 4. The germline V gene has CDR1 LNHNV and CDR2 YYDKDF (reference sequence). CDR3 length equals 16 residues. The CDR3 reads CATSRDTQGGTDTQYF. The DNA of the CDR3 is TGTGCCACCAGCAGAGATACCCAGGGGGGCACAGATACGCAGTATTTT.

This chain uses TRBV10-3 with TRBJ2-1; TRBD2 aligns across 8 bases. Germline V gene lookup returns CDR1 ENHRY and CDR2 SYGVKD. V trimming: 6 bases; J trimming: 5 bases; junction bases outside the gene matches: 9. This CDR3 region has 15 residues. The CDR3 sequence is CAIREGLVDNNEQFF. In nucleotides, the CDR3 is TGTGCCATCAGGGAGGGACTAGTGGATAACAATGAGCAGTTCTTC.

The chain employs TRBV5-6 and TRBJ1-4; D might be TRBD1 (6 bases). Per the germline V gene, CDR1 is SGHDT and CDR2 is YYEEEE. The CDR3 covers 13 residues. V lost 2 bases and J lost 4, with 6 bases in between. The CDR3 nucleotides read TGTGCCAGCAGCTTAGGGGGTAATGAAAAACTGTTTTTT. Translated: CASSLGGNEKLFF.

This clone was detected only a few times. The chain combines TRBV15 with TRBJ2-3, with 7 nucleotides matching TRBD2. This CDR3 spans 16 amino acids. V trimming: 1 base; J trimming: 4 bases; junction bases outside the gene matches: 8. Germline-derived CDR1 and CDR2 are LNHNV and YYDKDF (reference sequence). The CDR3 loop reads CATSRGASGEADTQYF. CDR3 DNA: TGTGCCACCAGCAGAGGAGCTAGCGGAGAGGCAGATACGCAGTATTTT.

This clone has just one count. The genes are TRBV14 and TRBJ2-7, with D possibly matching TRBD2 (5 bases). Germline CDR1 SGHDN, CDR2 FVKESK. V dropped 0 bases and J dropped 3 bases, with 15 bases sitting between them. The CDR3 covers 16 residues. As DNA, the CDR3 is TGTGCCAGCAGCCAAGAGTTAGGGCTAGCTATCTACGAGCAGTACTTC. It codes for CASSQELGLAIYEQYF.

V is TRBV3-1 (or the pseudogene TRBV3-2) and J is TRBJ2-2, with 10 positions matching TRBD2. Trimming took 7 bases from V and 6 from J; bases not matched to a gene: 17. Looked up from germline, CDR1 is LGHDT and CDR2 is YNNKEL (reference sequence). This CDR3 contains 18 residues. The CDR3 sequence: CASKANLRTSGIAGELFF. The CDR3 DNA reads TGTGCCAGCAAGGCCAATCTGCGAACTAGCGGGATAGCCGGGGAGCTGTTTTTT.

The rearrangement joins TRBV7-3 to TRBJ2-1, with 7 bases aligning to TRBD2. The CDR3 spans 18 residues. J was trimmed by 1 base and V by 4 bases; bases with no gene match: 13. CDR1 and CDR2 (germline): SGHTA, FQGTGA. The CDR3 loop is CASSSAGTAGVSYNEQFF. The CDR3 nucleotides are TGTGCCAGCAGCTCCGCGGGGACTGCGGGAGTTTCCTACAATGAGCAGTTCTTC.

V usage is TRBV5-1 and J usage is TRBJ2-2; D may be TRBD2 (6 bases). CDR3 length equals 13 residues. Germline V gene lookup returns CDR1 SGHRS and CDR2 YFSETQ. V was cut by 3 bases and J by 6 bases, with 9 bases left in between. CDR3 amino acids: CASSSEGSGELFF. In DNA form, the CDR3 reads TGCGCCAGCAGCTCGGAGGGGTCCGGGGAGCTGTTTTTT. Supplemented by reference TRBV5-1 and TRBJ2-2, the full variable domain reads KAGVTQTPRYLIKTRGQQVTLSCSPISGHRSVSWYQQTPGQGLQFLFEYFSETQRNKGNFPGRFSGRQFSNSRSEMNVSTLELGDSALYLCASSSEGSGELFFGEGSRLTVL.

In DNA form, the CDR3 reads TGCAGCGTTGAAGGGAATGGGGGCGCGGGTGAAAAACTGTTTTTT. Protein: CSVEGNGGAGEKLFF. The rearrangement links TRBV29-1 to TRBJ1-4; a possible D gene is TRBD1 (6 bases). V lost 1 base, J lost 7 bases, and 16 bases lay in between. This CDR3 is built from 15 residues. Per germline, CDR1 SQVTM and CDR2 ANQGSEA. The full variable domain, rest sourced from reference TRBV29-1 and TRBJ1-4, is SAVISQKPSRDICQRGTSLTIQCQVDSQVTMMFWYRQQPGQSLTLIATANQGSEATYESGFVIDKFPISRPNLTFSTLTVSNMSPEDSSIYLCSVEGNGGAGEKLFFGSGTQLSVL.

The chain combines TRBV5-4 with TRBJ2-6; unclear D gene. In germline, CDR1 is SGHNT, CDR2 YYREEE (reference sequence). The CDR3 extends over 13 amino acids. The V end was cut by 4 bases, the J end by 1 base, with 3 bases between. In DNA form, the CDR3 reads TGTGCCAGCAGCACTTCTGGGGCCAACGTCCTGACTTTC. Protein: CASSTSGANVLTF.

This clone was seen only a few times. The genes are TRBV7-9 and TRBJ1-2, with D perhaps matching TRBD1 (6 bases). The V end lost 3 bases, the J end lost 7 bases, and 15 bases lay between the germline ends. The CDR3 has 14 amino acids. Germline V CDR1 and CDR2: SEHNR, FQNEAQ (reference sequence). The CDR3 nucleotides read TGTGCCAGCAGCTTGGGGGACACTCAAACTGGCTACACCTTC. This codes for CASSLGDTQTGYTF.

The V call is TRBV5-1, the J call TRBJ2-7, with 7 bases identical to TRBD1. V gave up 5 bases and J gave up 4 bases; unmatched junction bases: 9. Per the germline V gene, CDR1 is SGHRS and CDR2 is YFSETQ. CDR3 length equals 14 residues. The CDR3 bases are TGCGCCAGCAGGCACGGACAGGAATCATACGAGCAGTACTTC. The encoded protein is CASRHGQESYEQYF.

This clone was detected once. This sequence joins TRBV11-3 and TRBJ2-2; D not resolved. This CDR3 has 15 residues. V was trimmed by 5 bases and J by 6 bases, leaving 16 bases between them. Germline CDR1 reads SGHNT; CDR2 reads YENEEA. CDR3 region: CASSPVAGQAGELFF. In DNA form, the CDR3 reads TGTGCCAGCAGCCCCGTGGCAGGTCAGGCCGGGGAGCTGTTTTTT.

The J gene is TRBJ1-2, the V gene TRBV28; unclear D gene. The CDR3 spans 13 residues. The V and J ends lost 5 bases and 0 bases respectively, with 7 bases between them. The germline V gene encodes CDR1 MDHEN and CDR2 SYDVKM. In DNA form, the CDR3 reads TGTGCCAGCAGTCCGGTGTCTAACTATGGCTACACCTTC. Amino acids: CASSPVSNYGYTF.

V gene TRBV24-1 combines with J gene TRBJ2-3, with 7 bases fitting TRBD1. The CDR3 has 16 amino acids. Germline CDR1 is KGHDR and CDR2 is SFDVKD. V shed 3 bases and J 0 bases; nucleotides not matched to a gene: 5. The CDR3 DNA is TGTGCCACCAGTGATGGGGGACAGCCTAGCACAGATACGCAGTATTTT. This codes for CATSDGGQPSTDTQYF.

The rearrangement uses TRBV7-9 and TRBJ2-3; 11 bases align to TRBD1. The CDR3 has 14 residues. CDR1 is SEHNR, CDR2 FQNEAQ, per germline (reference sequence). The CDR3 bases are TGTGGAAATGGACAGGGGGCAACCACAGATACGCAGTATTTT. This codes for CGNGQGATTDTQYF.

Concerning this clone itself: The same CDR3 can be traced to other DNA sequences in this sample. V gene TRBV27 combines with J gene TRBJ2-1; perhaps TRBD2 as D (5 bases). The V gene's germline CDR1 is MNHEY and CDR2 SMNVEV (reference sequence). The V gene lost 3 bases and the J gene lost 0 bases, with 6 bases spanning the gap. This CDR3 is 14 amino acids long. CDR3 loop: CASSFGSSYNEQFF. Here the CDR3 DNA reads TGTGCCAGCAGTTTTGGGAGCTCCTACAATGAGCAGTTCTTC.

The chain links TRBV30 to TRBJ2-5; 11 nucleotides match TRBD2. The V and J ends lost 6 bases and 2 bases, in that order; junction bases with no gene match: 11. The germline V gene encodes CDR1 GTSNPN and CDR2 SVGIG (reference sequence). CDR3 length: 16 residues. The CDR3 coding sequence is TGTGCCTGCCAAGGGCTAGCGGGAGGAGTACAAGAGACCCAGTACTTC. Protein sequence: CACQGLAGGVQETQYF.

The DNA for the CDR3 is TGCGCCAGCAGCACCCGACAGGCAATTGCTCTAATGAACACTGAAGCTTTCTTT. This gives the protein CASSTRQAIALMNTEAFF. The V gene is TRBV4-1, the J gene TRBJ1-1, with D perhaps TRBD1 (6 bases). V was clipped by 5 bases and J by 0 bases, with 22 bases between them. Germline lookup yields CDR1 MGHRA and CDR2 YSYEKL. The CDR3 totals 18 residues.

CDR3 sequence (DNA): TGTGCCAGCAGCGTTCGGCCCGGGACAGGGCTGTACGAGCAGTACTTC. It yields the protein CASSVRPGTGLYEQYF. The genes are TRBV7-2 and TRBJ2-7; 9 bases match TRBD1. This CDR3 spans 16 amino acids. Germline V gives CDR1 SGHTA, CDR2 FQGNSA. The V segment lost 5 bases and the J segment 4 bases; nucleotides outside the gene matches: 12.

J is TRBJ2-7 and V is TRBV6-1, with 10 nucleotides matching TRBD1. The CDR3 has 15 amino acids. Trimming at V came to 5 bases and at J to 7 bases, leaving 11 bases not matched to a gene. Germline CDR1 MNHNS, CDR2 SASEGT. The CDR3 DNA sequence: TGTGCCAGCAGTTCATACGAGGGGACAGGGGAAGAGCAGTACTTC. This encodes CASSSYEGTGEEQYF.

There are a few counts of this clone. The V gene is TRBV28, the J gene TRBJ1-6, with 8 bases lining up with TRBD1. The junction had 5 bases not matched to a gene; V was cut back by 6 bases and J by 7 bases. CDR1 MDHEN and CDR2 SYDVKM come from the germline V gene. The CDR3 extends over 14 amino acids. CDR3 in amino acids: CASRRQGSNSPLHF. The CDR3 DNA follows: TGTGCCAGCAGAAGACAGGGGTCGAATTCACCCCTCCACTTT.

The chain uses TRBV27 and TRBJ2-2; a possible D gene is TRBD2 (6 bases). Germline CDR1 and CDR2: MNHEY and SMNVEV (reference sequence). V shed 2 bases and J shed 3 bases, with 10 bases lying between them. This CDR3 comprises 15 residues. As DNA, the CDR3 is TGTGCCAGCAGTTTAGGGGGACTTCACACCGGGGAGCTGTTTTTT. It yields the protein CASSLGGLHTGELFF.